A single sample is the source of the 14 T cell receptor beta chains below, sequenced in a study of T cells in Graves' hyperthyroidism and ophthalmopathy. The source material, RNA transcripts, was used to amplify TCR beta CDR3 regions. Using the HTBI primer set, a first-round RT-PCR was run on the TCR CDR3. TCRdb passed the multiplex PCR reads through MiXCR, listing each CDR3 protein once. Here the sample spans about 560,000 distinct CDR3 sequences, approximately 15% being singletons. Specimen: blood. Receptors were obtained from a woman aged 25 to 39 with Graves' hyperthyroidism.

This clonotype was picked up many times. V usage is TRBV20-1 and J usage is TRBJ2-3; 10 nucleotides agree with TRBD2. From germline, CDR1 is DFQATT and CDR2 SNEGSKA (reference sequence). This CDR3 contains 19 residues. Trimming removed 1 base from V and 1 base from J; junction bases left unmatched: 14. The CDR3 loop reads CSARGPHVEREGRTDTQYF. DNA of the CDR3: TGCAGTGCTAGAGGGCCCCATGTGGAGCGGGAGGGCCGCACAGATACGCAGTATTTT.

The rearrangement uses TRBV27 and TRBJ1-2; 9 bases fit TRBD1. The trim removed 3 bases at V and 5 bases at J, leaving 4 bases unmatched. Germline CDR1 and CDR2: MNHEY and SMNVEV (reference sequence). This CDR3 region has 14 residues. In nucleotides, the CDR3 is TGTGCCAGCAGTTTCTCGGGGACAGGGTATGGCTACACCTTC. It specifies CASSFSGTGYGYTF.

In this sample, this clonotype turned up a few times. V usage is TRBV9 and J usage is TRBJ2-2, with 13 bases aligning to TRBD2. The CDR3 extends over 18 amino acids. Germline-derived CDR1 and CDR2 are SGDLS and YYNGEE. J was trimmed by 1 base and V by 5 bases; bases with no gene match: 8. As DNA, the CDR3 is TGTGCCAGCAGGGAGCCCGGGACTAGCGGGAAGAACACCGGGGAGCTGTTTTTT. The encoded protein is CASREPGTSGKNTGELFF.

This clonotype came up many times. J is TRBJ2-7 and V is TRBV20-1; TRBD2 matches 9 bases. Germline V CDR1 and CDR2: DFQATT, SNEGSKA (reference sequence). The CDR3 is 19 amino acids. V dropped 1 base and J dropped 6; count of bases not matched to a gene: 22. This CDR3 reads CSARGDSRGLAWRRPEQYF. The CDR3 coding sequence is TGCAGTGCTAGAGGGGACAGCAGAGGACTAGCGTGGAGGAGGCCCGAGCAGTACTTC.

At least ten counts were recorded for this clonotype. The rearrangement joins TRBV5-1 to TRBJ2-1; possible D gene TRBD2, 5 bases. This CDR3 has 16 amino acids. The ends were cut back, 1 base at V and 2 bases at J, with 13 bases in the middle. Germline CDR1 and CDR2: SGHRS and YFSETQ. CDR3 nucleotides: TGCGCCAGCAGCTTGTCCGGTAGCGCCCCCTACAATGAGCAGTTCTTC. Protein sequence: CASSLSGSAPYNEQFF.

The chain has TRBV30 and TRBJ1-2; D remains unclear. The CDR3 is 11 amino acids. Germline lookup yields CDR1 GTSNPN and CDR2 SVGIG (reference sequence). Trimming shortened V by 1 base and J by 5 bases, and 5 bases separated the two germline ends. The DNA of the CDR3 is TGTGCCTGGAGTGGGCCTTATGGCTACACCTTC. Its translation is CAWSGPYGYTF. Using reference TRBV30 and TRBJ1-2 for the parts outside the CDR3, the full variable domain is SQTIHQWPATLVQPVGSPLSLECTVEGTSNPNLYWYRQAAGRGLQLLFYSVGIGQISSEVPQNLSASRPQDRQFILSSKKLLLSDSGFYLCAWSGPYGYTFGSGTRLTVV.

Concerning this clonotype itself: A much larger clonotype is one base distant, so this may be a read error. V gene TRBV20-1 combines with J gene TRBJ2-1, with 8 bases that match TRBD2. Germline V CDR1 and CDR2: DFQATT, SNEGSKA (reference sequence). The V gene end was trimmed by 5 bases and the J gene end by 7 bases; junction bases not matched to a gene: 16. There are 16 residues in the CDR3. The CDR3 nucleotides read TGCAGTGCTCCCCTAGCCGGACTAGCATATCAGAATGAGCAGTTCTTC. Translated, it gives CSAPLAGLAYQNEQFF.

The sample holds many counts of this clonotype. This rearrangement joins TRBV7-9 to TRBJ2-7, with 8 bases matching TRBD1. Germline CDR1 is SEHNR and CDR2 is FQNEAQ (reference sequence). V lost 6 bases to trimming and J lost 5 bases; unmatched junction nucleotides: 12. The length of the CDR3 is 15 residues. The CDR3 nucleotides are TGTGCCAGCAGAGCAGACAGGGGAGCTAGGCACGAGCAGTACTTC. Encoded protein: CASRADRGARHEQYF.

This clonotype has ten or more counts. V and J are TRBV11-2 and TRBJ2-2; TRBD1 might be the D (6 bases). Germline V gene lookup returns CDR1 SGHAT and CDR2 FQNNGV. Trimming took off 4 bases at V and 2 bases at J, with 14 bases between the two ends. The CDR3 sequence is 16 residues long. CDR3 nucleotide sequence: TGTGCCAGCAGCTCTTTCAGGGGATTCAACACCGGGGAGCTGTTTTTT. Encoded protein: CASSSFRGFNTGELFF.

Many counts were recorded for this clonotype. The V gene is TRBV30, the J gene TRBJ2-3; no definite D call. The CDR3 covers 13 residues. The V end lost 0 bases, the J end lost 0 bases, and 4 bases lay between the germline ends. Germline CDR1 reads GTSNPN; CDR2 reads SVGIG (reference sequence). The CDR3 DNA reads TGTGCCTGGAGTGTACGGAGCACAGATACGCAGTATTTT. Protein product: CAWSVRSTDTQYF.

The chain combines TRBV9 with TRBJ1-6; D gene unclear. V lost 4 bases and J lost 8, with 19 bases in between. The CDR3 extends over 16 amino acids. Germline lookup yields CDR1 SGDLS and CDR2 YYNGEE. The CDR3 reads CASSIRGGGLDSPLHF. CDR3 bases: TGTGCCAGCAGCATCCGAGGTGGAGGTTTGGATTCACCCCTCCACTTT.

This clonotype was observed at least ten times. The genes are TRBV12-5 and TRBJ2-1, with a weak D call TRBD2 (5 bases). Germline V gene sequence: CDR1 LGHNT, CDR2 FRNRAP. The CDR3 is 15 residues long. V dropped 1 base and J dropped 5 bases, with 12 bases sitting between them. The CDR3 loop reads CASGLAEGRDNEQFF. The CDR3 DNA sequence: TGTGCTAGTGGTTTGGCTGAAGGGAGAGACAATGAGCAGTTCTTC.

This chain connects TRBV5-1 to TRBJ2-5, with 11 positions matching TRBD2. CDR1 SGHRS and CDR2 YFSETQ come from the germline V gene. With V trimmed by 0 bases and J by 5 bases, 9 bases remained unmatched. The length of the CDR3 is 17 residues. Here the CDR3 reads CASSLGTSGQSVETQYF. Written as DNA, the CDR3 is TGCGCCAGCAGCTTGGGGACTAGCGGGCAGTCGGTCGAGACCCAGTACTTC.

This clonotype has at least ten counts. The chain carries TRBV13 and TRBJ2-7, with a weak D call TRBD1 (6 bases). CDR1 is PRHDT, CDR2 FYEKMQ, per germline (reference sequence). Trimming took 5 bases from V and 4 from J, leaving 18 bases between them. This CDR3 region has 15 residues. CDR3 nucleotide sequence: TGTGCCAGCAGCCAAAGACAGGTACTATCGTACGAGCAGTACTTC. Protein product: CASSQRQVLSYEQYF. Using reference TRBV13 and TRBJ2-7 for the parts outside the CDR3, the full variable domain is AAGVIQSPRHLIKEKRETATLKCYPIPRHDTVYWYQQGPGQDPQFLISFYEKMQSDKGSIPDRFSAQQFSDYHSELNMSSLELGDSALYFCASSQRQVLSYEQYFGPGTRLTVT.